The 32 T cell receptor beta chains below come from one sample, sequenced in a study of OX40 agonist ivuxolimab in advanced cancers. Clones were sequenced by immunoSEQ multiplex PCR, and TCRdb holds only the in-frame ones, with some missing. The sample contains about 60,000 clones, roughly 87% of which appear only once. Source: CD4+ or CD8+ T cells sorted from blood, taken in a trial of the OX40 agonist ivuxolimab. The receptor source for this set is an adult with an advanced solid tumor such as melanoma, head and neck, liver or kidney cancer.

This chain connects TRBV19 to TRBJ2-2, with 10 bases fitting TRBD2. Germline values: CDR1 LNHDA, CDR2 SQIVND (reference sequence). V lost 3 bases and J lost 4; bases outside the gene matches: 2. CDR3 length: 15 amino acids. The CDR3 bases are TGTGCCAGTAGTATTACTAGCGGGACCACCGGGGAGCTGTTTTTT. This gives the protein CASSITSGTTGELFF.

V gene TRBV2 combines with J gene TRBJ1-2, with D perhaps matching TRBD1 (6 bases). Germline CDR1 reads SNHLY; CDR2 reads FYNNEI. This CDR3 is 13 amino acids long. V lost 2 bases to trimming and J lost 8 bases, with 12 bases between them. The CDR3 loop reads CASSESGTPGYTF. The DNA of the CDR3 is TGTGCCAGCAGTGAATCCGGGACACCGGGCTACACCTTC.

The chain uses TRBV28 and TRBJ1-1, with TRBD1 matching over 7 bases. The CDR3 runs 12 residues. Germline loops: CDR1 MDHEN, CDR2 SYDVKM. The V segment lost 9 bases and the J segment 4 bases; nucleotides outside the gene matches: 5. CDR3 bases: TGTGCCAGTCAACAGGGGCGCACTGAAGCTTTCTTT. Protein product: CASQQGRTEAFF.

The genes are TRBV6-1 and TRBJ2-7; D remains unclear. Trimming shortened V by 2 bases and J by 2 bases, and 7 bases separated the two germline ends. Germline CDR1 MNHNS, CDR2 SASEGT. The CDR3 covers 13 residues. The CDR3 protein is CASSEYRPYEQYF. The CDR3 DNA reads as TGTGCCAGCAGTGAATACAGACCCTACGAGCAGTACTTC.

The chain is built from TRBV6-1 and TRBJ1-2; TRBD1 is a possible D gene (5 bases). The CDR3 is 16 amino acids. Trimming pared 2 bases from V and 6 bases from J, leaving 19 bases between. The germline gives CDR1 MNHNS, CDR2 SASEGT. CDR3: CASSERAPGKGDGYTF. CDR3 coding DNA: TGTGCCAGCAGTGAAAGGGCCCCGGGTAAAGGGGATGGCTACACCTTC.

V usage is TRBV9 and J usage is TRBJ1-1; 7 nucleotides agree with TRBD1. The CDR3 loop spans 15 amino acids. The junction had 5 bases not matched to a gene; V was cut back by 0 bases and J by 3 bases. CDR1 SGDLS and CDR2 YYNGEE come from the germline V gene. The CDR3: CASSVGDREDTEAFF. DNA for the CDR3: TGTGCCAGCAGCGTAGGTGACAGGGAAGACACTGAAGCTTTCTTT.

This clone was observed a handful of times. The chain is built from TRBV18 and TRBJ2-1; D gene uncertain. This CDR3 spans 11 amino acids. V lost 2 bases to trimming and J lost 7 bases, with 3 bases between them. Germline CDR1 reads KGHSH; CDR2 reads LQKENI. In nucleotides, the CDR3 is TGTGCCAGCTCACCAATGAATGAGCAGTTCTTC. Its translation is CASSPMNEQFF. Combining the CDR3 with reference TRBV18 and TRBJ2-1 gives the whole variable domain NAGVMQNPRHLVRRRGQEARLRCSPMKGHSHVYWYRQLPEEGLKFMVYLQKENIIDESGMPKERFSAEFPKEGPSILRIQQVVRGDSAAYFCASSPMNEQFFGPGTRLTVL.

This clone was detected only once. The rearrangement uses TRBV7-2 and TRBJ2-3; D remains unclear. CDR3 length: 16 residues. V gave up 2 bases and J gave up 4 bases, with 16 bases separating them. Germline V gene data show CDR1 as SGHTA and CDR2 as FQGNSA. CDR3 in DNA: TGTGCCAGCAGCTTATCCCGTAGTGACTCGGCAGATACGCAGTATTTT. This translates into CASSLSRSDSADTQYF.

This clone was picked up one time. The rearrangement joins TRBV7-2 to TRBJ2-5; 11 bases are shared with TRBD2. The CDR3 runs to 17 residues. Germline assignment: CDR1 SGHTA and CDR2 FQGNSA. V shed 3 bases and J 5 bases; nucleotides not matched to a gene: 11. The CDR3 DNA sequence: TGTGCCAGCAGCTTCATAGCGGGAGGGCCTAAGCAGGAGACCCAGTACTTC. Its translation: CASSFIAGGPKQETQYF.

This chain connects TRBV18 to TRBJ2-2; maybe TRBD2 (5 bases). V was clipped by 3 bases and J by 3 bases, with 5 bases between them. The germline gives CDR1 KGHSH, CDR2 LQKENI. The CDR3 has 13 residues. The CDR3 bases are TGTGCCAGCTCACCGAGGGACACCGGGGAGCTGTTTTTT. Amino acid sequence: CASSPRDTGELFF.

The CDR3 sequence is CASREGPHTEAFF. The CDR3 nucleotides read TGCGCCAGCAGAGAAGGACCGCACACTGAAGCTTTCTTT. The V and J genes are TRBV10-2 and TRBJ1-1; D remains ambiguous. V dropped 6 bases and J dropped 3 bases, with 11 bases sitting between them. This CDR3 is 13 amino acids long. The germline CDR1 and CDR2 sequences are WSHSY and SAAADI.

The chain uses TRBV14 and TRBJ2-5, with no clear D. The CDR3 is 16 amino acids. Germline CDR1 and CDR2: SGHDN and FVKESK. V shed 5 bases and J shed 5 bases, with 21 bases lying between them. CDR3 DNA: TGTGCCAGCAGCGCAAGTTTATCGGAGCCTAGGGAGACCCAGTACTTC. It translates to CASSASLSEPRETQYF.

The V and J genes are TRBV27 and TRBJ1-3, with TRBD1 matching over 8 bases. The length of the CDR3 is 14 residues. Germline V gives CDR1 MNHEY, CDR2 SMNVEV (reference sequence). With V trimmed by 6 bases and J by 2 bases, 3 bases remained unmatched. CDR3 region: CASSGQGPGNTIYF. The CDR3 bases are TGTGCCAGCAGCGGACAGGGTCCTGGAAACACCATATATTTT.

Here the CDR3 reads CASSPEGQGAYNEQFF. The DNA of the CDR3 is TGCGCCAGCAGCCCGGAGGGACAGGGGGCCTACAATGAGCAGTTCTTC. The chain carries TRBV4-3 and TRBJ2-1, with 11 bases aligning to TRBD1. The CDR3 extends over 16 amino acids. The V and J ends lost 4 bases and 2 bases, in that order; junction bases with no gene match: 4. Per the germline V gene, CDR1 is LGHNA and CDR2 is YSLEER.

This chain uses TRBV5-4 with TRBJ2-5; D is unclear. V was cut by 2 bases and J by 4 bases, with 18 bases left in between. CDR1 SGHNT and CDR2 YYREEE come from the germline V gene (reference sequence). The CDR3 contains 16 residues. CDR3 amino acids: CASSFDRTLLGETQYF. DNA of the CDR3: TGTGCCAGCAGCTTCGACCGCACTTTACTCGGAGAGACCCAGTACTTC. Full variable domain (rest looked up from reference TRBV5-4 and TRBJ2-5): ETGVTQSPTHLIKTRGQQVTLRCSSQSGHNTVSWYQQALGQGPQFIFQYYREEENGRGNFPPRFSGLQFPNYSSELNVNALELDDSALYLCASSFDRTLLGETQYFGPGTRLLVL.

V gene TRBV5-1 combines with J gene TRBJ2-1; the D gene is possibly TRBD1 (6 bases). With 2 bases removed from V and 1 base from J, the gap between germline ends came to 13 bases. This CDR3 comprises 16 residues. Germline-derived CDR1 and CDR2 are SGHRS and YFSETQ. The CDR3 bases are TGCGCCAGCAGCTTAGAGGTCCAGGGGTCCTACAATGAGCAGTTCTTC. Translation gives CASSLEVQGSYNEQFF.

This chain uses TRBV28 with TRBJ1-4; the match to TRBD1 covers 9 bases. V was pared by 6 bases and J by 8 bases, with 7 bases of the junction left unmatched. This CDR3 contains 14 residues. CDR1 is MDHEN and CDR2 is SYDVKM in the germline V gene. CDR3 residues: CASSRQGVREKLFF. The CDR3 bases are TGTGCCAGCAGCCGACAGGGGGTAAGAGAAAAACTGTTTTTT.

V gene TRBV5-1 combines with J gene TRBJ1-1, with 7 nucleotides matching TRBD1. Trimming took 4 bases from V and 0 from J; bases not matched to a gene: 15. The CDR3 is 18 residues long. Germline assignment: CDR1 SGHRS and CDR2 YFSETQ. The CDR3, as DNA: TGCGCCAGCAGCCCCAGGACGACAAGGGGACAGATGAACACTGAAGCTTTCTTT. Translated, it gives CASSPRTTRGQMNTEAFF.

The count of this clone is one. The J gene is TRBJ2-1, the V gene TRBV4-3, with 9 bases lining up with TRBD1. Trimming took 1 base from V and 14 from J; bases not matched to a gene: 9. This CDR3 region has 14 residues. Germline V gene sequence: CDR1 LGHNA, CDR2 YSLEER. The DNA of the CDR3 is TGCGCCAGCAGCCAAGGGATGCCGGGACAGGGCGAGTTCTTC. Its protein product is CASSQGMPGQGEFF.

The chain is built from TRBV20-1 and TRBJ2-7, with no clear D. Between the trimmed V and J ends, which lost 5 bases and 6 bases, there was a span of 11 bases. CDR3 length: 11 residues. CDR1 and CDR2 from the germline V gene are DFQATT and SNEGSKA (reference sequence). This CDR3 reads CSAERVSEQYF. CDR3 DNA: TGCAGTGCTGAGAGAGTAAGCGAGCAGTACTTC.

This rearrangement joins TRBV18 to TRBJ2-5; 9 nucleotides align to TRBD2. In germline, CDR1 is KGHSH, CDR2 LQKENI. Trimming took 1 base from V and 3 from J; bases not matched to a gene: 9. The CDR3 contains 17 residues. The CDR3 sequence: CASSPRRLAETKETQYF. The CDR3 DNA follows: TGTGCCAGCTCACCACGCAGACTAGCGGAAACCAAAGAGACCCAGTACTTC.

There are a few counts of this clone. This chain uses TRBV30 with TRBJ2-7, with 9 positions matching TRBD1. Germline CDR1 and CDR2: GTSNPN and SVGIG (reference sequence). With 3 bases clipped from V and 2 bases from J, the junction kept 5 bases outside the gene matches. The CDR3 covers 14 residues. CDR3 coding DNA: TGTGCCTGGAGGGGGACAGGGTCGGCCTACGAGCAGTACTTC. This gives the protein CAWRGTGSAYEQYF.

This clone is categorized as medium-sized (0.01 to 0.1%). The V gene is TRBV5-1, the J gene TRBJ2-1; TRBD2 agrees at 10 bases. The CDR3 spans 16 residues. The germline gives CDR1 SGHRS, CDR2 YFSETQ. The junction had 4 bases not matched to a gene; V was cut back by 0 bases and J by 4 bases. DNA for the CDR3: TGCGCCAGCAGCTTGGAGCCTAGCGGGAGTTACAATGAGCAGTTCTTC. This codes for CASSLEPSGSYNEQFF.

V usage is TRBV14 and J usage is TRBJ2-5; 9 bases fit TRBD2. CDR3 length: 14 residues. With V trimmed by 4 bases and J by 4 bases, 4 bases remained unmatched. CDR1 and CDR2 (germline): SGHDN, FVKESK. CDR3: CASSRGLAGETQYF. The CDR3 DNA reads TGTGCCAGCAGCCGGGGACTAGCAGGAGAGACCCAGTACTTC.

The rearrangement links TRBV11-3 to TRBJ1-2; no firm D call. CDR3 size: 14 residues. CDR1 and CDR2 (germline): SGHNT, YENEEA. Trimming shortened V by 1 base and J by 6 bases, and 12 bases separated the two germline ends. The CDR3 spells CASSLVLGSHGYTF. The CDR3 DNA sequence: TGTGCCAGCAGCTTAGTATTGGGGTCTCATGGCTACACCTTC. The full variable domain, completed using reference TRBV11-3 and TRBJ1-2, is EAGVVQSPRYKIIEKKQPVAFWCNPISGHNTLYWYLQNLGQGPELLIRYENEEAVDDSQLPKDRFSAERLKGVDSTLKIQPAELGDSAVYLCASSLVLGSHGYTFGSGTRLTVV.

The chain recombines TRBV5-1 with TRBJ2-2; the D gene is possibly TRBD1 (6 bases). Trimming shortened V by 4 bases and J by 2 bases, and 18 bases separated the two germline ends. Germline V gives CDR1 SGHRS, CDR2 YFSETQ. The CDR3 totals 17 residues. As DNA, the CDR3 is TGCGCCAGCAGCCAGCCCCCCAACAGGGTAAACACCGGGGAGCTGTTTTTT. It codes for CASSQPPNRVNTGELFF.

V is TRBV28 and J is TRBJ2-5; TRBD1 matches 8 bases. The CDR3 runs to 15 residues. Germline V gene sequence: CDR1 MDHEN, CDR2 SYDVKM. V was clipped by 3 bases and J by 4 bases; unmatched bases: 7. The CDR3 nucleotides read TGTGCCAGCAGTTTCCCAGGGGGCTCGGCAGAGACCCAGTACTTC. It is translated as CASSFPGGSAETQYF.

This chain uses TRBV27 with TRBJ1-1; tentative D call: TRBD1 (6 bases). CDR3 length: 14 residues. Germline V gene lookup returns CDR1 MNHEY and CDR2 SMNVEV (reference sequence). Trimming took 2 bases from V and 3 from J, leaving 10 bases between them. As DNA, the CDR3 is TGTGCCAGCAGTTTAAACAGGGTTGACACTGAAGCTTTCTTT. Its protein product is CASSLNRVDTEAFF.

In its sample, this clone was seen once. The CDR3 here is CASSPNVGTGSYNEQFF. The CDR3 DNA reads TGTGCCAGCAGCCCCAACGTAGGGACAGGGTCCTACAATGAGCAGTTCTTC. J is TRBJ2-1 and V is TRBV7-2, with 9 bases lining up with TRBD1. With V trimmed by 5 bases and J by 1 base, 9 bases remained unmatched. Germline V lookup: CDR1 SGHTA, CDR2 FQGNSA. This CDR3 is built from 17 residues.

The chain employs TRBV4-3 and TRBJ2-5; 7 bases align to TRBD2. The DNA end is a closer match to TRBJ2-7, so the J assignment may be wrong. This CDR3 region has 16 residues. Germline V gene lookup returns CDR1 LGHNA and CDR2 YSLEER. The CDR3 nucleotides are TGCGCCAGCAGCCGGGAGTACGCGGGAGAAGGATACGAGCAGTACTTC. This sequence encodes CASSREYAGEGYEQYF.

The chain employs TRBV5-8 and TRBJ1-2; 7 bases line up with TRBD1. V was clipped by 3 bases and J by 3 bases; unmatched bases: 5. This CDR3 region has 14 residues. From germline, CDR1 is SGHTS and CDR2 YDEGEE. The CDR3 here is CASSSSQGDYGYTF. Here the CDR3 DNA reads TGTGCCAGCAGCTCGAGCCAGGGGGACTATGGCTACACCTTC.

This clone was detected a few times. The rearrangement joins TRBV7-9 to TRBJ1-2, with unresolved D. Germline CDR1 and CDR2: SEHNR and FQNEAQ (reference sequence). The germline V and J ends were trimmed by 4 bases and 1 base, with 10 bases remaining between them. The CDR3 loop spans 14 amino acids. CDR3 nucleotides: TGTGCCAGCAGCTCAGAGACCCTTAACTATGGCTACACCTTC. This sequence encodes CASSSETLNYGYTF.